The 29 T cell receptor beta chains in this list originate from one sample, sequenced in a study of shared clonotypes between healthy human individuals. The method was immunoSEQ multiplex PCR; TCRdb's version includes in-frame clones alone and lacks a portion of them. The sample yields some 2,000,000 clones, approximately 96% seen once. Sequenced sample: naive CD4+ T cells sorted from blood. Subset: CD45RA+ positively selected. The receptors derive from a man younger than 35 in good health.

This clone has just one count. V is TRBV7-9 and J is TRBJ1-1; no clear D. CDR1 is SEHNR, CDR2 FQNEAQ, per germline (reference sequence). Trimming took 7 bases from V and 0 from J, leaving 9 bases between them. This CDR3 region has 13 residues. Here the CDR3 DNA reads TGTGCCAGCACCCGACGCATGAACACTGAAGCTTTCTTT. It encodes CASTRRMNTEAFF.

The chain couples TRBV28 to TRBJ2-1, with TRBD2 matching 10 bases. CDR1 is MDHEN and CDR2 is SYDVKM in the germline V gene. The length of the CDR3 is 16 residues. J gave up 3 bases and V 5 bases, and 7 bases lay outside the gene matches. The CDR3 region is CASSPRTSGFYNEQFF. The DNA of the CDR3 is TGTGCCAGCAGTCCCCGGACTAGCGGTTTCTACAATGAGCAGTTCTTC.

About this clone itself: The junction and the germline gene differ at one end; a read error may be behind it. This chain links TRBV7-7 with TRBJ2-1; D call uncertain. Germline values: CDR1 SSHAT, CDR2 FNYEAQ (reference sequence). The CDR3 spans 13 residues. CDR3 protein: CASSLGVLNEQFF. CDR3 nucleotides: TGTGCTAGCAGCTTAGGTGTGCTCAATGAGCAGTTCTTC.

The CDR3 DNA follows: TGTGCCAGCAGTGTGGGGACTAGCGGGGGCACAGATACGCAGTATTTT. It specifies CASSVGTSGGTDTQYF. This chain links TRBV25-1 with TRBJ2-3; 13 nucleotides agree with TRBD2. V lost 4 bases and J lost 1; bases outside the gene matches: 2. CDR3 length: 16 amino acids. CDR1 MGHDK and CDR2 SYGVNS come from the germline V gene.

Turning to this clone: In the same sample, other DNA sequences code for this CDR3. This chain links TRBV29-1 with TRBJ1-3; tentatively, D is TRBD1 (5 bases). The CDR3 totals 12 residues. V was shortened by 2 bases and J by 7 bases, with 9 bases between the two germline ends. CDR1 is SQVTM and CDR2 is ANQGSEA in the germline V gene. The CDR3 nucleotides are TGCAGCGTTGAACAGGGTGGTAACACCATATATTTT. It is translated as CSVEQGGNTIYF.

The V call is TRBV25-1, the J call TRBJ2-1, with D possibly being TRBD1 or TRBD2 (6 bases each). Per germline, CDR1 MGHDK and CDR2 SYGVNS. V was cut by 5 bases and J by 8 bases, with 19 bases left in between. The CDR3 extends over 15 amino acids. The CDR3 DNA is TGTGCCAGCAGTAAAAAGGGGGTGGGGGAGGATGAGCAGTTCTTC. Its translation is CASSKKGVGEDEQFF.

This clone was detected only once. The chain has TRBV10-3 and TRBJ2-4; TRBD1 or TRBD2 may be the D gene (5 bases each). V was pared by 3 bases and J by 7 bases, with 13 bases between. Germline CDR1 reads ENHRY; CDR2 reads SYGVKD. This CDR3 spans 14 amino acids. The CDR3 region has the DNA TGTGCCATCAGTGACGGGACGCTCGGGAACATTCAGTACTTC. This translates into CAISDGTLGNIQYF.

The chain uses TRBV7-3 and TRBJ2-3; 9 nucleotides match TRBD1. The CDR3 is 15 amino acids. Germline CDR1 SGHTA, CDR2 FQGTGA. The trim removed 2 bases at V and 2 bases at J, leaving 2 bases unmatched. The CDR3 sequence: CASSLGTGYTDTQYF. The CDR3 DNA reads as TGTGCCAGCAGCTTAGGGACAGGGTACACAGATACGCAGTATTTT.

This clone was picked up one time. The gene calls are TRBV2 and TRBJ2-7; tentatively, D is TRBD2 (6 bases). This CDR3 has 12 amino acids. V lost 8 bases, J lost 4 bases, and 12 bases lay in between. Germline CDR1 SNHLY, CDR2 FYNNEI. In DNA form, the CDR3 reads TGTGCCAGCGGGGGGATGGGATACGAGCAGTACTTC. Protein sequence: CASGGMGYEQYF.

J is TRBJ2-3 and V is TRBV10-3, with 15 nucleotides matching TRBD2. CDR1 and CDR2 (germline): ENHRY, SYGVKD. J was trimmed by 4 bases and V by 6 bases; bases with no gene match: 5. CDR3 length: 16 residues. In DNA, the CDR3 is TGTGCCATCAGCCATGGACTAGCGGGAGGGCCAGATACGCAGTATTTT. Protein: CAISHGLAGGPDTQYF.

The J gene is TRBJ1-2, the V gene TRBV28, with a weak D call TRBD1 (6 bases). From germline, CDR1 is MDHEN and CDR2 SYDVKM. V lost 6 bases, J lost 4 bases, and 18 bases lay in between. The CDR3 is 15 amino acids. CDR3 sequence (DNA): TGTGCCAGCAGCAGGGAACAGGGACGAGGCTATGGCTACACCTTC. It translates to CASSREQGRGYGYTF.

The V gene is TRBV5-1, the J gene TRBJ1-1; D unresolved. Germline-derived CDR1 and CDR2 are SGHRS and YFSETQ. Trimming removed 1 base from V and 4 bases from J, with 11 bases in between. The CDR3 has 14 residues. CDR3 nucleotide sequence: TGCGCCAGCAGCTTGCTAGGGAGAGGCACTGAAGCTTTCTTT. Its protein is CASSLLGRGTEAFF.

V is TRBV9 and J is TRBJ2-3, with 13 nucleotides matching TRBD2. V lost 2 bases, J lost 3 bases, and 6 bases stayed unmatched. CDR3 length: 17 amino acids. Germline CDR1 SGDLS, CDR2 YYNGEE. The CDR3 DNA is TGTGCCAGCAGCGTTTATCCGGGACTAGCGGGAACAGATACGCAGTATTTT. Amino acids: CASSVYPGLAGTDTQYF.

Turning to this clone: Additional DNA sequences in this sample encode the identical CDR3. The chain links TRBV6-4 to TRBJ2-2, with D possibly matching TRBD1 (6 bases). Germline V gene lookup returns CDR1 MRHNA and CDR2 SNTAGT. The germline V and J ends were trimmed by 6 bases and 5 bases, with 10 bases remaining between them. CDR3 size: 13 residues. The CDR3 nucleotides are TGTGCCAGCAGCGAACAGGGTACCGGGGAGCTGTTTTTT. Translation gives CASSEQGTGELFF.

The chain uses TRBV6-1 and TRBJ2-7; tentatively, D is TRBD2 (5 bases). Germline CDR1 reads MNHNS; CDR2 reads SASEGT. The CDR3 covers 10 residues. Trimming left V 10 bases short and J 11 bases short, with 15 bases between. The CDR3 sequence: CATVSGKKYF. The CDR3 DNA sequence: TGTGCCACCGTCTCGGGGAAGAAGTACTTC.

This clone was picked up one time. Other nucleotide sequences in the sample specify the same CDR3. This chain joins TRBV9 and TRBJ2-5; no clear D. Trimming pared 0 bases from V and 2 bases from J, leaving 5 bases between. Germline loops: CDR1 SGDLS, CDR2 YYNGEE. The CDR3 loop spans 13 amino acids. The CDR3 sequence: CASSVAGQETQYF. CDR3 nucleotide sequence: TGTGCCAGCAGCGTAGCCGGGCAAGAGACCCAGTACTTC.

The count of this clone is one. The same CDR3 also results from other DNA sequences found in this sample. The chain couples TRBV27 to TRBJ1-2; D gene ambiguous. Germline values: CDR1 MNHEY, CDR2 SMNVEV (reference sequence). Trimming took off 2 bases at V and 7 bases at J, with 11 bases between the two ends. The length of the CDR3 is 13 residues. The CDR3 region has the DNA TGTGCCAGCAGTTTAGCAGGTGTTGGTGGCTACACCTTC. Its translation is CASSLAGVGGYTF.

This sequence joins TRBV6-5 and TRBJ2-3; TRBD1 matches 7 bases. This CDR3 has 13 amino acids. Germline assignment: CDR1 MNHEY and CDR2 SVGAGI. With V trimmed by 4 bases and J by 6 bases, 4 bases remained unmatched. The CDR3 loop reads CASSWDSGDTQYF. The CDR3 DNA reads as TGTGCCAGCAGTTGGGACAGTGGGGATACGCAGTATTTT.

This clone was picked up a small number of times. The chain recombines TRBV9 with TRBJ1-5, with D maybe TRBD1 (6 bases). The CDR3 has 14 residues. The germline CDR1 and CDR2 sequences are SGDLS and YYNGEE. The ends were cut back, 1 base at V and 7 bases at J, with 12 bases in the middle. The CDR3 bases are TGTGCCAGCAGCGTATCTGAGGGGGGACAGCCCCAGCATTTT. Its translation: CASSVSEGGQPQHF. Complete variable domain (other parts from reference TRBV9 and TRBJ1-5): DSGVTQTPKHLITATGQRVTLRCSPRSGDLSVYWYQQSLDQGLQFLIQYYNGEERAKGNILERFSAQQFPDLHSELNLSSLELGDSALYFCASSVSEGGQPQHFGDGTRLSIL.

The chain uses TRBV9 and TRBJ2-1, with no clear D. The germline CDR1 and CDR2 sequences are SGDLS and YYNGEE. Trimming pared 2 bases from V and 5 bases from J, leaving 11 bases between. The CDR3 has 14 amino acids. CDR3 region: CASSVISGHNEQFF. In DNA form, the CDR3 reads TGTGCCAGCAGCGTTATCTCAGGACACAATGAGCAGTTCTTC. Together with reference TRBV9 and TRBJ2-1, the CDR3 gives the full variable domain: DSGVTQTPKHLITATGQRVTLRCSPRSGDLSVYWYQQSLDQGLQFLIQYYNGEERAKGNILERFSAQQFPDLHSELNLSSLELGDSALYFCASSVISGHNEQFFGPGTRLTVL.

The CDR3 region is CAIRTGLLSDEQYF. The CDR3 DNA reads as TGTGCCATCAGGACCGGGCTCCTGTCCGACGAGCAGTACTTC. This sequence joins TRBV10-3 and TRBJ2-7; D ambiguous. V gave up 6 bases and J gave up 5 bases, with 17 bases separating them. CDR1 and CDR2 from the germline V gene are ENHRY and SYGVKD. The CDR3 sequence is 14 residues long.

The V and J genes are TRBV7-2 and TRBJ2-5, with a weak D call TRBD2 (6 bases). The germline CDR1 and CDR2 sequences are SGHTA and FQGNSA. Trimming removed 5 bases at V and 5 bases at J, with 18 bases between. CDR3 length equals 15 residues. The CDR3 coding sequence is TGTGCCAGCAGCCTAAACGGAGGGAATCTGGAGACCCAGTACTTC. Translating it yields CASSLNGGNLETQYF.

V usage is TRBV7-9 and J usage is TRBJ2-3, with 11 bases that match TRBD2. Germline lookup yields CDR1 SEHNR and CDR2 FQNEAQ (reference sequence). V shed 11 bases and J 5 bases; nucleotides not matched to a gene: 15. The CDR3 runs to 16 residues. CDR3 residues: CAGGVSGRASGDTQYF. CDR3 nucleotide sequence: TGTGCCGGCGGGGTTAGCGGGAGGGCCTCAGGAGATACGCAGTATTTT.

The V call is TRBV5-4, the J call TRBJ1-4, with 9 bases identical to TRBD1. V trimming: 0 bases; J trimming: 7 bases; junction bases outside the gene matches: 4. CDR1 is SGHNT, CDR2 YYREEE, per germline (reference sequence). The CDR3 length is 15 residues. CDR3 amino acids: CASSLVGQGAEKLFF. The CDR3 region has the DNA TGTGCCAGCAGCTTGGTGGGACAGGGAGCTGAAAAACTGTTTTTT.

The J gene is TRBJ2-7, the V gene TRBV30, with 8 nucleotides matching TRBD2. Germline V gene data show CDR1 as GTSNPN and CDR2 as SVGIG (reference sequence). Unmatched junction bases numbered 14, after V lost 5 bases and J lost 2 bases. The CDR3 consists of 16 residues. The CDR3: CAWSRGSGILTYEQYF. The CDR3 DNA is TGTGCCTGGTCTCGGGGTAGCGGGATACTGACCTACGAGCAGTACTTC.

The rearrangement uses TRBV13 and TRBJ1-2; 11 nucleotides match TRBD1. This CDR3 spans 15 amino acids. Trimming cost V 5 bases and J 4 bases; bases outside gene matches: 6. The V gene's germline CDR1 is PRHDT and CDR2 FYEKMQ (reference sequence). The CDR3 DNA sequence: TGTGCCAGCAGCCCACGGACAGGGGGCGCCTATGGCTACACCTTC. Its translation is CASSPRTGGAYGYTF.

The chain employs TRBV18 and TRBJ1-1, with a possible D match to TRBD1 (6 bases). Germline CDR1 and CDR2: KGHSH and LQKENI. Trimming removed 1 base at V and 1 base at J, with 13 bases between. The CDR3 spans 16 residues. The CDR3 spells CASSPRAGGANTEAFF. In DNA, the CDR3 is TGTGCCAGCTCACCACGGGCCGGGGGGGCGAACACTGAAGCTTTCTTT.

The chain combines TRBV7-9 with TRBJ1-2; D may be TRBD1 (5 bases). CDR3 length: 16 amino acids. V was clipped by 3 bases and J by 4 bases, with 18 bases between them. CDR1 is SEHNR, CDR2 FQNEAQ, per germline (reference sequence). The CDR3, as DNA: TGTGCCAGCAGCTTGGCGCCCGGGACGGCGTCCTATGGCTACACCTTC. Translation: CASSLAPGTASYGYTF.

The CDR3 loop is CASMPGGVNTEAFF. The CDR3 coding sequence is TGTGCCAGTATGCCAGGGGGTGTGAACACTGAAGCTTTCTTT. This chain connects TRBV19 to TRBJ1-1; 7 bases line up with TRBD1. Germline loops: CDR1 LNHDA, CDR2 SQIVND (reference sequence). The V and J ends lost 7 bases and 0 bases, in that order; junction bases with no gene match: 5. This CDR3 spans 14 amino acids.